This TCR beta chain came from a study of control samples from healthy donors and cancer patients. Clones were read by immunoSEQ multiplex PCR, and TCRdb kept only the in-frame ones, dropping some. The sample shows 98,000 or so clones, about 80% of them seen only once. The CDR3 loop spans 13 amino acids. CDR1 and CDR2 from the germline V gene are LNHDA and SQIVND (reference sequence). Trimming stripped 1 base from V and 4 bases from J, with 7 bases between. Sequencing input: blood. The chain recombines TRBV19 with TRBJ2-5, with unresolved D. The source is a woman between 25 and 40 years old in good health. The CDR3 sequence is CASSIVMGETQYF. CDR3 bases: TGTGCCAGTAGTATAGTAATGGGAGAGACCCAGTACTTC.